This T cell receptor beta chain is drawn from a study of Ad26.COV2.S vaccination and SARS-CoV-2 variants. Study summary: Enrollment placed the donor in the COV1001 Ad26.COV2.S trial arm.

Assay: immunoSEQ multiplex PCR; the TCRdb copy retains only in-frame clones and omits some. The sample includes about 680,000 clones, around 92% seen only once; the top ten take over 1.3%. Treatment: some 19 received Ad26.COV2.S at low or high dose, single or two shots; about 5 received placebo; per-sample allocation not given. It was on day 63 after the first vaccine or placebo injection that samples were taken. The sequence was collected from a person between 18 and 65 years old who received the Ad26.COV2.S COVID-19 vaccine or a placebo. The sample here was peripheral blood, taken in a trial of Ad26.COV2.S vaccine versus placebo.

CDR3 in amino acids: CASSLRLAGDPPQYF. As DNA, the CDR3 is TGTGCCAGCAGCTTAAGACTAGCGGGGGATCCCCCGCAGTATTTT. The chain carries TRBV7-2 and TRBJ2-3; 12 positions match TRBD2. Per germline, CDR1 SGHTA and CDR2 FQGNSA. Losses at the gene ends were 2 bases for V and 10 bases for J; bases not matched to a gene: 7. There are 15 residues in the CDR3. Full variable domain (missing parts from reference TRBV7-2 and TRBJ2-3): GAGVSQSPSNKVTEKGKDVELRCDPISGHTALYWYRQSLGQGLEFLIYFQGNSAPDKSGLPSDRFSAERTGGSVSTLTIQRTQQEDSAVYLCASSLRLAGDPPQYFGPGTRLTVL.